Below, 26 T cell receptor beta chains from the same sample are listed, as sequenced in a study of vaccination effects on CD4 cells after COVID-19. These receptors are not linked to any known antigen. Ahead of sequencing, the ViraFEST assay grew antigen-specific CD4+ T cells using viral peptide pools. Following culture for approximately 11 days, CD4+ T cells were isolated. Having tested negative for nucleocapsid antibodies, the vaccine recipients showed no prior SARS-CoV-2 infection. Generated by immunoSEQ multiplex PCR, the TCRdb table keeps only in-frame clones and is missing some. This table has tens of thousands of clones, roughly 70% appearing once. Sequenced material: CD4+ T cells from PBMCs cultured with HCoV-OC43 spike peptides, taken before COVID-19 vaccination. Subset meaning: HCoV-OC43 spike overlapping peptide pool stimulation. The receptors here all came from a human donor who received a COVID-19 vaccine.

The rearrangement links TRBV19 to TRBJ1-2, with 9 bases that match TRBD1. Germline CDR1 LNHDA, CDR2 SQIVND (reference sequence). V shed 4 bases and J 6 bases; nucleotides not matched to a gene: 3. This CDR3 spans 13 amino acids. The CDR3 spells CASSTTGGDGYTF. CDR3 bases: TGTGCCAGTAGTACAACAGGGGGCGATGGCTACACCTTC.

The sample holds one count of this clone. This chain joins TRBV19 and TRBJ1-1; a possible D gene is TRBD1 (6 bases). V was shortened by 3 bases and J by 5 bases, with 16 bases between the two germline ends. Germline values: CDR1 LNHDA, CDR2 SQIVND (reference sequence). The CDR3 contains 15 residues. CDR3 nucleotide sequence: TGTGCCAGTAGTATGGGGGGGCAGGGCCGAACTGAAGCTTTCTTT. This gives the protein CASSMGGQGRTEAFF.

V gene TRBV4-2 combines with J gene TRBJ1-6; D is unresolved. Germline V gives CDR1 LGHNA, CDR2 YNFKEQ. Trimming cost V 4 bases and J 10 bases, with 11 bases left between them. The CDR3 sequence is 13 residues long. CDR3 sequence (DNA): TGTGCCAGCAGCCGCAATGACGGATCACCCCTCCACTTT. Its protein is CASSRNDGSPLHF.

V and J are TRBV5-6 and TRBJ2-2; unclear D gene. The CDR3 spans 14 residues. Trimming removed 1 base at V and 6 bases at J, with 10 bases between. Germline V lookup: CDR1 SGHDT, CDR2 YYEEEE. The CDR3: CASSLYTNPGELFF. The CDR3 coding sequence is TGTGCCAGCAGCTTGTATACAAACCCCGGGGAGCTGTTTTTT.

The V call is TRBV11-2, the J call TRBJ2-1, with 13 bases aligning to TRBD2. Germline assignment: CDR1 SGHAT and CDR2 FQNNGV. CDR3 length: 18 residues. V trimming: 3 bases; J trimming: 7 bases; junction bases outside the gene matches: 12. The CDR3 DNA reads TGTGCCAGCAGCTTTAGCAGGGCCGGACTAGCGGGAGTGAATGAGCAGTTCTTC. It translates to CASSFSRAGLAGVNEQFF.

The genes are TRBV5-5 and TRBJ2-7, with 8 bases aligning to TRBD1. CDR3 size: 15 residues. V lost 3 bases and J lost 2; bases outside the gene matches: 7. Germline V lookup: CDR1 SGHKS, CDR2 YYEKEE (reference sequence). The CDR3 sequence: CASSSDRDRPYEQYF. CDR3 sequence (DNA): TGTGCCAGCAGCTCCGACCGGGACAGGCCCTACGAGCAGTACTTC.

The CDR3, as DNA: TGTGCCAGCAGCCCTCTGCTCGGCGGGGGGGCGTACGAGCAGTACTTC. It yields the protein CASSPLLGGGAYEQYF. The chain carries TRBV5-5 and TRBJ2-7, with 9 bases matching TRBD2. With 4 bases clipped from V and 4 bases from J, the junction kept 12 bases outside the gene matches. Per germline, CDR1 SGHKS and CDR2 YYEKEE (reference sequence). The CDR3 spans 16 residues.

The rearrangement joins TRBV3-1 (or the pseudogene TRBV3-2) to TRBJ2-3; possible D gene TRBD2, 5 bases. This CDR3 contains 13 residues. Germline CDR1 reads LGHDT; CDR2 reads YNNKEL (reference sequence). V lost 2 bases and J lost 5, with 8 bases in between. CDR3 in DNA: TGTGCCAGCAGCCAATACGGGGTAGATACGCAGTATTTT. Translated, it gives CASSQYGVDTQYF.

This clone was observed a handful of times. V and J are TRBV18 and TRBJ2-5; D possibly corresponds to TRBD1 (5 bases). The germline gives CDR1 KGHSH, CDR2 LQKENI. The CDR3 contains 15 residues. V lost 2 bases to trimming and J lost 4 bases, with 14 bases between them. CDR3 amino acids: CASSPAKTDGETQYF. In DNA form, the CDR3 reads TGTGCCAGCTCACCAGCGAAGACAGATGGAGAGACCCAGTACTTC.

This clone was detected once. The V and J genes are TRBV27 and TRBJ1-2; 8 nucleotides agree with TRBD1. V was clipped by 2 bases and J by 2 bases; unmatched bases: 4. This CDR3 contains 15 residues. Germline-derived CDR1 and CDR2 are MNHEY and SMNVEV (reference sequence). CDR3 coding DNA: TGTGCCAGCAGTTTAGGGACAGGACCGAACTATGGCTACACCTTC. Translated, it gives CASSLGTGPNYGYTF.

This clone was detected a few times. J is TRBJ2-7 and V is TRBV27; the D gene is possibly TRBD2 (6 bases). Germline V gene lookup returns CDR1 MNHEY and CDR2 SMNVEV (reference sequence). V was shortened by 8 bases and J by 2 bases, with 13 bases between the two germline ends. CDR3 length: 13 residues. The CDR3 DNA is TGTGCCAGCGGGAGGCCCCCTACCTACGAGCAGTACTTC. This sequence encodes CASGRPPTYEQYF.

CDR3 coding DNA: TGTGCCAGCAGCCCTGACAGGAGCTCTGGAAACACCATATATTTT. It translates to CASSPDRSSGNTIYF. The chain links TRBV6-6 to TRBJ1-3, with D perhaps TRBD1 (6 bases). V lost 6 bases and J lost 0, with 12 bases in between. Germline values: CDR1 MNHNY, CDR2 SVGAGI (reference sequence). CDR3 size: 15 residues.

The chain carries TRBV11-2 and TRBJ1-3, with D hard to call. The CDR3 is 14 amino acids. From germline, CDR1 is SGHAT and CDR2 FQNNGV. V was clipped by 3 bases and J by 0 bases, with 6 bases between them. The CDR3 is CASSFENSGNTIYF. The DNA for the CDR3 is TGTGCCAGCAGCTTCGAAAACTCTGGAAACACCATATATTTT.

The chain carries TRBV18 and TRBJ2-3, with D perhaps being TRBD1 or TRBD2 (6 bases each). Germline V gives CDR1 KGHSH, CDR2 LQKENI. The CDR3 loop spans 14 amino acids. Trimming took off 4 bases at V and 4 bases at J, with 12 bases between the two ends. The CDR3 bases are TGTGCCAGCTCACGAGGGGGGAATGCAGATACGCAGTATTTT. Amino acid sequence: CASSRGGNADTQYF.

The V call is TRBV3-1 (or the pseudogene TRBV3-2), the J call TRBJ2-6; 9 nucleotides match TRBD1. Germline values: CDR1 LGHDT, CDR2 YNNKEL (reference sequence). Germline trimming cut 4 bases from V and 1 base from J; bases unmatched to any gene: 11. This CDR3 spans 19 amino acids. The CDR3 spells CASSRLQGAAGSGANVLTF. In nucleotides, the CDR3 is TGTGCCAGCAGCCGGCTACAGGGGGCGGCTGGGTCTGGGGCCAACGTCCTGACTTTC.

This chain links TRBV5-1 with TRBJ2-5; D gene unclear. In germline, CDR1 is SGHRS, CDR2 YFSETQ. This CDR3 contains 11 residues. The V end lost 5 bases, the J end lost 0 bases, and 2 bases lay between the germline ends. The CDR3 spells CASRYQETQYF. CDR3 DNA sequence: TGCGCCAGCAGGTACCAAGAGACCCAGTACTTC.

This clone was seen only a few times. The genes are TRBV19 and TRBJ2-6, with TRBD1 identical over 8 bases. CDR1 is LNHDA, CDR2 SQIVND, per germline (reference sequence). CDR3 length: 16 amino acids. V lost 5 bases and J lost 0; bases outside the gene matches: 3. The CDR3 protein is CASSVGQASGANVLTF. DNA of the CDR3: TGTGCCAGTAGTGTGGGACAGGCCTCTGGGGCCAACGTCCTGACTTTC.

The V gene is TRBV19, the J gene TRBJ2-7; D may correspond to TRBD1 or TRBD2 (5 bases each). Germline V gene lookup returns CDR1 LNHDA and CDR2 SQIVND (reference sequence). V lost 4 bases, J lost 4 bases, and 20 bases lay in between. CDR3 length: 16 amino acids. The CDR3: CASSTSPGLKGYEQYF. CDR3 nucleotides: TGTGCCAGTAGTACCAGCCCGGGGCTTAAGGGGTACGAGCAGTACTTC.

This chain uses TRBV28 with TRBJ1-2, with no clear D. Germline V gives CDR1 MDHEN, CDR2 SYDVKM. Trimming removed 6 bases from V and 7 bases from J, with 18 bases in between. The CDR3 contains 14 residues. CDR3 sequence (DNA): TGTGCCAGCAGGCACATGTCTGGGGAGGGTGGCTACACCTTC. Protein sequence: CASRHMSGEGGYTF.

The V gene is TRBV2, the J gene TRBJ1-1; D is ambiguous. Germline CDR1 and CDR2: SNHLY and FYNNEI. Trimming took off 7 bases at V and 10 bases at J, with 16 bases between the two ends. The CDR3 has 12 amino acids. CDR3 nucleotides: TGTGCCAGCACTAGAGAGGGTGTTGGAGCTTTCTTT. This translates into CASTREGVGAFF.

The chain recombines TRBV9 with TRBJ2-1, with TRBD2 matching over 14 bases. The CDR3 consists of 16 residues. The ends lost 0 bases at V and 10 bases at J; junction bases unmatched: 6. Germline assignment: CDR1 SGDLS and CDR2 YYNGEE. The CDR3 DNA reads TGTGCCAGCAGCGTAGGGGGACTAGCGGGGGTTGGGGAGCAGTTCTTC. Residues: CASSVGGLAGVGEQFF.

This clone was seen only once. The CDR3 bases are TGTGCCAGCAGTTTATGGGGTCAGCCCCAGCATTTT. Translation gives CASSLWGQPQHF. The J gene is TRBJ1-5, the V gene TRBV28; D uncertain. The germline V gene encodes CDR1 MDHEN and CDR2 SYDVKM. CDR3 length equals 12 residues. The ends were cut back, 0 bases at V and 6 bases at J, with 3 bases in the middle.

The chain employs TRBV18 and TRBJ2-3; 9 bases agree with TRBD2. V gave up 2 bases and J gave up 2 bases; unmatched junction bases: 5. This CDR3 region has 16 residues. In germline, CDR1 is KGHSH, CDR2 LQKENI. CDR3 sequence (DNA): TGTGCCAGCTCACCAATGGCGGGAGGGCCCACAGATACGCAGTATTTT. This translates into CASSPMAGGPTDTQYF.

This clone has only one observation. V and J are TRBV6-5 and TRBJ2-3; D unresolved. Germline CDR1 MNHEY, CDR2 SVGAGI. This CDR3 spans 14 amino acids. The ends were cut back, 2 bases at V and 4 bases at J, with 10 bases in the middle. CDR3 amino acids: CASSYRRSPDTQYF. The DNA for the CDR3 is TGTGCCAGCAGTTACCGCCGGAGCCCAGATACGCAGTATTTT.

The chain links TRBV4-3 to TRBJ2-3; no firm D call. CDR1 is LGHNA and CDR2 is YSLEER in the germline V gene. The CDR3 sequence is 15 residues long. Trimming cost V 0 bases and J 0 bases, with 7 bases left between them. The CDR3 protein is CASSQDSPSTDTQYF. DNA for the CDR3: TGCGCCAGCAGCCAAGATAGCCCTAGCACAGATACGCAGTATTTT.

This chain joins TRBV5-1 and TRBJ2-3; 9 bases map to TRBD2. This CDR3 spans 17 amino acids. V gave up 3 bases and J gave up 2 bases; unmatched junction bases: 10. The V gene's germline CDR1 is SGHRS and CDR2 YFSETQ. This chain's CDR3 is CASSSKRGGRATDTQYF. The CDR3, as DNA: TGCGCCAGCAGCTCTAAAAGGGGCGGGAGGGCCACAGATACGCAGTATTTT.